This T cell receptor beta chain was sequenced during a study of blood T cell repertoires in COVID-19. As for the study in general: The United States, Italy and Spain supplied acute and convalescent COVID-19 samples. T cells, B-cell-depleted T cells, or PBMCs provided the cDNA or gDNA that served as material.

Profiled with immunoSEQ multiplex PCR; TCRdb holds only in-frame clones, not every one. The repertoire consists of 250,000 to 350,000 clones, with roughly 89% occurring once and the leading ten covering around 5.8%. Across 20 to 25 US areas, participants ranged in age from about 18 to 90 years. In Cohort 3, a recovered donor had either two negative PCRs, clearance, or symptom resolution. The CDR3 contains 15 residues. Germline lookup yields CDR1 MNHNS and CDR2 SASEGT. Germline trimming cut 2 bases from V and 6 bases from J; bases unmatched to any gene: 7. The sequence was obtained from a woman aged 40 to 50 who had recovered from COVID-19. The source material was PBMCs or T cells enriched from blood (not recorded which). The rearrangement links TRBV6-1 to TRBJ1-2; 9 bases are shared with TRBD1. DNA for the CDR3: TGTGCCAGCAGTGAACCACACAGGGGGCTAAATGGCTACACCTTC. The encoded protein is CASSEPHRGLNGYTF.